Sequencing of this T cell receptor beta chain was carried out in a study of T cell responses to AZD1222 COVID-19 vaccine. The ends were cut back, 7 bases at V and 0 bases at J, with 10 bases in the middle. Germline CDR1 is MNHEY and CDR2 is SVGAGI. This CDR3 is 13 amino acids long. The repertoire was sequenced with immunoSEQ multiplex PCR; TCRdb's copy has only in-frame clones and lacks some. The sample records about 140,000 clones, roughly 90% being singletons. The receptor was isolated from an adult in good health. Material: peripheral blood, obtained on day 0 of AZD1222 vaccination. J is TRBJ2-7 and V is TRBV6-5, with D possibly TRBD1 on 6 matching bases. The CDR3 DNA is TGTGCCAGCAATAGCAGGGGCTCCTACGAGCAGTACTTC. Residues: CASNSRGSYEQYF.